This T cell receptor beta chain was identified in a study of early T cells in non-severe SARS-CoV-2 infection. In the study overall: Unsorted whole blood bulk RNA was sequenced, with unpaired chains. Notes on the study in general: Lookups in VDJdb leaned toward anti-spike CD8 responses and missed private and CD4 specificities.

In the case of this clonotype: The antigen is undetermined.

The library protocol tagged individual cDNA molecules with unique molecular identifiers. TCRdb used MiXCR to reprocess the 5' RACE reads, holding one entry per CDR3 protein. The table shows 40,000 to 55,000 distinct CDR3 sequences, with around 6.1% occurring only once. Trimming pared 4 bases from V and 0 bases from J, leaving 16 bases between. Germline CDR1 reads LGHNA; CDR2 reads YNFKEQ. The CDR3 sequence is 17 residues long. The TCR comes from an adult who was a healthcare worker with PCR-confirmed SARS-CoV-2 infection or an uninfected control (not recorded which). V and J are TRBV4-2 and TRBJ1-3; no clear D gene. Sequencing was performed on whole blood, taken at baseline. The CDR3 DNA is TGTGCCAGCAGCCCGCCCGGAGTACCCCGCTCTGGAAACACCATATATTTT. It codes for CASSPPGVPRSGNTIYF.